The text below deals with one TCR beta chain. The target antigen is unknown. This specimen comes from a study of beta chain features in type 1 diabetes. The CDR3 spans 13 residues. V dropped 4 bases and J dropped 7 bases, with 8 bases sitting between them. Looked up from germline, CDR1 is SGHDN and CDR2 is FVKESK. Broader study findings: Across all four CD4+ subsets, people with type 1 diabetes showed modestly shorter TCRB CDR3s.

Expressed TCRB transcripts were sequenced because the isolated RNA had all been reverse transcribed beforehand. TCRdb's copy holds only in-frame clones and misses some; the assay was immunoSEQ multiplex PCR. The sample holds some 700,000 clones, around 15% seen once. This sequence joins TRBV14 and TRBJ1-6; D possibly corresponds to TRBD1 (5 bases). Material: naive CD4+ T cells from blood. The origin of this receptor is a man younger than 35 with type 1 diabetes. CDR3 protein: CASSLSGNSPLHF. CDR3 DNA sequence: TGTGCCAGCAGCCTTTCAGGGAATTCACCCCTCCACTTT.